This TCR beta chain was sequenced during a study of blood T cell repertoires in COVID-19. Data came from immunoSEQ multiplex PCR; TCRdb stores just in-frame clones and leaves some out. Of about 240,000 clones in the sample, approximately 85% were seen once. As to this clone: In the same sample, other DNA sequences code for this CDR3.

Per germline, CDR1 SQVTM and CDR2 ANQGSEA. This CDR3 contains 11 residues. V was clipped by 6 bases and J by 8 bases; unmatched bases: 5. The source of this sequence is a woman aged 55-69 years with active or convalescent COVID-19. The chain is built from TRBV29-1 and TRBJ1-2, with 8 nucleotides matching TRBD1. The sample was peripheral blood. CDR3: CSVQGAGGYTF. As DNA, the CDR3 is TGCAGCGTGCAGGGGGCGGGCGGCTACACCTTC.